The next 21 T cell receptor beta chains were all read from a single sample in a study of monozygotic twins with inflammatory bowel disease. Reanalyzing the 5' RACE reads, TCRdb keeps one entry per CDR3 protein, without DNA. Its clone listing holds some 440,000 distinct CDR3 sequences. The sample was blood. The receptors shown here come from a human donor with ulcerative colitis or Crohn's disease, or a healthy co-twin of an affected twin (not recorded which).

The chain has TRBV18 and TRBJ2-6; TCRdb proposes TRBD1, but this gene call is untestable without DNA. Per the germline V gene, CDR1 is KGHSH and CDR2 is LQKENI. CDR3 length: 17 residues. CDR3 protein: CASSRSGQGSGANVLTF. The variable domain in full, with the rest retrieved from reference TRBV18 and TRBJ2-6, is NAGVMQNPRHLVRRRGQEARLRCSPMKGHSHVYWYRQLPEEGLKFMVYLQKENIIDESGMPKERFSAEFPKEGPSILRIQQVVRGDSAAYFCASSRSGQGSGANVLTFGAGSRLTVL.

V gene TRBV24-1 combines with J gene TRBJ1-5. This CDR3 has 15 amino acids. Per germline, CDR1 KGHDR and CDR2 SFDVKD. CDR3 residues: CATSDLEQVCQPQHF.

V and J are TRBV7-2 and TRBJ1-1. The CDR3 sequence is 13 residues long. Germline values: CDR1 SGHTA, CDR2 FQGNSA. This chain's CDR3 is CASSLARFTEAFF.

The chain employs TRBV12-3 or TRBV12-4 and TRBJ1-2; absent DNA, TCRdb's TRBD1 call cannot be checked. This CDR3 is 15 amino acids long. CDR3 sequence: CASSEPGQTNYGYTF.

The chain has TRBV10-3 and TRBJ2-1; TCRdb outputs TRBD1, but without DNA this stays unchecked. The germline gives CDR1 ENHRY, CDR2 SYGVKD. The CDR3 contains 14 residues. The CDR3 loop is CAISERGQGVEQFF.

V gene TRBV27 combines with J gene TRBJ2-3; the D call of TRBD2 rests on TCRdb alone, since no DNA is present to check it. The length of the CDR3 is 16 residues. Germline V gives CDR1 MNHEY, CDR2 SMNVEV (reference sequence). The chain's CDR3 is CASSPLASGIVDTQYF.

This sequence joins TRBV20-1 and TRBJ1-2. The germline V gene encodes CDR1 DFQATT and CDR2 SNEGSKA (reference sequence). The CDR3 has 11 amino acids. The CDR3 here is CSASGESGYTF.

V gene TRBV10-3 combines with J gene TRBJ1-1; TCRdb returns TRBD1, unconfirmable since there is no DNA. There are 11 residues in the CDR3. The germline V gene has CDR1 ENHRY and CDR2 SYGVKD. CDR3: CAISEYREAFF.

The V gene is TRBV9, the J gene TRBJ2-2; without DNA, the TCRdb call of TRBD1 cannot be checked. Germline lookup yields CDR1 SGDLS and CDR2 YYNGEE. This CDR3 is built from 17 residues. The CDR3 sequence: CASSARRDRAFTGELFF.

The J gene is TRBJ2-3, the V gene TRBV7-3. The length of the CDR3 is 15 residues. Germline V CDR1 and CDR2: SGHTA, FQGTGA. The CDR3 protein is CASSLTYGSSDTQYF.

V is TRBV5-1 and J is TRBJ1-6; TCRdb reports TRBD1, a call that lacks DNA to check it against. Germline V gives CDR1 SGHRS, CDR2 YFSETQ. CDR3 size: 13 residues. Here the CDR3 reads CASSLVGTPPLHF.

V gene TRBV7-9 combines with J gene TRBJ1-4; the TCRdb call, TRBD1, lacks DNA for checking. Germline assignment: CDR1 SEHNR and CDR2 FQNEAQ (reference sequence). The CDR3 spans 14 residues. CDR3 sequence: CASSLIQGPEKLFF.

This sequence joins TRBV30 and TRBJ1-1; TCRdb selects TRBD1, and the lack of DNA leaves this call unchecked. The length of the CDR3 is 13 residues. The germline V gene encodes CDR1 GTSNPN and CDR2 SVGIG (reference sequence). CDR3 sequence: CAWSRGRSTEAFF.

The chain links TRBV7-2 to TRBJ1-3; TCRdb's assignment of TRBD1 cannot be checked, as there is no DNA. This CDR3 region has 14 residues. Germline V lookup: CDR1 SGHTA, CDR2 FQGNSA. CDR3 loop: CASRPGSDGNTIYF. Together with reference TRBV7-2 and TRBJ1-3, the CDR3 gives the full variable domain: GAGVSQSPSNKVTEKGKDVELRCDPISGHTALYWYRQSLGQGLEFLIYFQGNSAPDKSGLPSDRFSAERTGGSVSTLTIQRTQQEDSAVYLCASRPGSDGNTIYFGEGSWLTVV.

The chain uses TRBV5-1 and TRBJ2-1; TCRdb's assignment of TRBD1 cannot be checked, as there is no DNA. CDR1 SGHRS and CDR2 YFSETQ come from the germline V gene. The CDR3 runs to 13 residues. CDR3: CASSLFGGYEQFF.

V is TRBV6-2 or TRBV6-3 and J is TRBJ2-7; the TCRdb call, TRBD2, lacks DNA for checking. CDR3 size: 18 residues. Germline V gene data show CDR1 as MNHEY and CDR2 as SVGEGT. The CDR3 loop is CASSSLLVGLAGFYEQYF.

The chain links TRBV28 to TRBJ2-7; TCRdb returns TRBD1, unconfirmable since there is no DNA. The CDR3 length is 14 residues. Germline V gene lookup returns CDR1 MDHEN and CDR2 SYDVKM. CDR3 sequence: CASSPVRDLYEQYF.

The gene calls are TRBV12-3 or TRBV12-4 and TRBJ1-5. The length of the CDR3 is 16 residues. CDR3 sequence reads: CASSILAGPTNQPQHF.

This chain links TRBV10-3 with TRBJ1-1. The CDR3 is made up of 13 amino acids. Germline lookup yields CDR1 ENHRY and CDR2 SYGVKD. The CDR3 sequence is CAIGGGENTEAFF.

This chain links TRBV7-2 with TRBJ2-6. Per germline, CDR1 SGHTA and CDR2 FQGNSA. CDR3 length: 15 amino acids. The CDR3 here is CASSLQGTGANVLTF.

This chain connects TRBV5-1 to TRBJ2-7; absent DNA, TCRdb's TRBD1 call cannot be checked. Looked up from germline, CDR1 is SGHRS and CDR2 is YFSETQ. The CDR3 is made up of 15 amino acids. The CDR3 loop reads CASSMGQGLSYEQYF.